This T cell receptor beta chain is from a study of breast tumors, draining lymph nodes, adjacent tissues. Study results and caveats: Data only fit, rather than demonstrated, lymph node origin of most tumor T cells. Findings are consistent with lymph node origin and intratumoral expansion of most tumor T cells.

TCRdb used MiXCR to reprocess the multiplex PCR reads, holding one entry per CDR3 protein. In the table there are 200,000 to 300,000 distinct CDR3 sequences, about 33% of which are singletons. This clonotype was picked up a small number of times. The antigen remains unidentified. The V gene's germline CDR1 is MDHEN and CDR2 SYDVKM. V lost 6 bases, J lost 2 bases, and 8 bases stayed unmatched. CDR3 length equals 16 residues. Axillary draining lymph nodes of breast cancer patients supplied the node samples. The sequenced material came from axillary lymph node tissue. The rearrangement links TRBV28 to TRBJ2-3; TRBD2 agrees at 10 bases. This clonotype originated in a female donor with breast cancer. Some clones in this sample may be carry-over from other donors' samples. The CDR3 loop reads CASSLTSGAYTDTQYF. CDR3 in DNA: TGTGCCAGCAGCCTTACTAGCGGGGCTTACACAGATACGCAGTATTTT.